This TCR beta chain emerged from a study of blood T cell repertoires in COVID-19. Study at large: COVID-19 samples collected from the United States, Italy and Spain covered acute and convalescent phases. Sources were T cells, B-cell-depleted T cells, or PBMCs; the material itself was cDNA or gDNA.

The CDR3 is made up of 17 amino acids. V lost 5 bases and J 7 bases, leaving 24 bases between the germline ends. The V gene's germline CDR1 is LNHDA and CDR2 SQIVND (reference sequence). As originally analysed: Cell counts per sample came from amplifying reference gene primers. TCRdb's copy holds only in-frame clones and misses some; the assay was immunoSEQ multiplex PCR. V and J calls plus clone size are reproduced from that table; the DNA served to infer D and trimming. Among roughly 130,000 clones listed, roughly 80% were seen once. Sequencing used peripheral blood. The TCR originated in a woman aged 30 to 39 who had recovered from COVID-19. J is TRBJ2-4 and V is TRBV19, with D perhaps TRBD2 (6 bases). CDR3: CASSDSGTPSSGNIQYF. The CDR3 nucleotides read TGTGCCAGTAGTGATTCCGGGACTCCTTCCAGCGGGAACATTCAGTACTTC.